The rows below give T cell receptor beta chains drawn from one sample of a study of cytomegalovirus exposure and HLA in healthy donors. Libraries were prepared by immunoSEQ multiplex PCR; TCRdb keeps only in-frame clonotypes and omits some of them. The repertoire holds under 200,000 clones, with roughly 90% as singletons. Input material: PBMCs. The receptors originated from a woman between 18 and 29 years old in good health and CMV-seronegative. CDR3s include the opening cysteine and the closing phenylalanine or tryptophan. D genes are given only for firm matches.

V: TRBV5-6
D: NA
J: TRBJ2-7
CDR3: CASSLGAGTYYEQYF
DNA: TGTGCCAGCAGCTTGGGGGCCGGGACTTACTACGAGCAGTACTTC

V: TRBV7-6
D: TRBD1
J: TRBJ1-5
CDR3: CASSRRDRGGQPQHF
DNA: TGTGCCAGCAGCCGACGGGACAGGGGTGGTCAGCCCCAGCATTTT

V: TRBV2
D: TRBD1
J: TRBJ2-5
CDR3: CASKPDRGRIQYF
DNA: TGTGCCAGCAAACCTGACAGGGGACGGATCCAGTACTTC

V: TRBV5-5
D: NA
J: TRBJ1-4
CDR3: CASSRTPTANEKLFF
DNA: TGTGCCAGCAGCCGAACTCCAACCGCTAATGAAAAACTGTTTTTT

V: TRBV5-1
D: NA
J: TRBJ1-2
CDR3: CASSPRQFSSGDINYGYTF
DNA: TGCGCCAGCAGCCCCCGTCAATTCTCGTCAGGGGATATTAACTATGGCTACACCTTC

V: TRBV29-1
D: TRBD2
J: TRBJ2-7
CDR3: CSVEFLADSYEQYF
DNA: TGCAGCGTTGAGTTCCTAGCGGATTCCTACGAGCAGTACTTC

V: TRBV7-2
D: NA
J: TRBJ2-1
CDR3: CASSPKSGFNEQFF
DNA: TGTGCCAGCAGCCCAAAGTCAGGATTCAATGAGCAGTTCTTC

V: TRBV6-5
D: NA
J: TRBJ1-6
CDR3: CASSSIGRGNSPLHF
DNA: TGTGCCAGCAGCTCAATAGGGCGGGGTAATTCACCCCTCCACTTT

V: TRBV5-1
D: TRBD1
J: TRBJ1-2
CDR3: CASRETGTGVPSNYGYTF
DNA: TGCGCCAGCAGGGAGACCGGGACAGGGGTCCCCTCTAACTATGGCTACACCTTC

V: TRBV4-3
D: TRBD2
J: TRBJ2-7
CDR3: CASSQDLGGLAGYEQYF
DNA: TGCGCCAGCAGCCAAGATTTGGGGGGACTAGCTGGGTACGAGCAGTACTTC

V: TRBV4-3
D: NA
J: TRBJ2-6
CDR3: CASSGQSSGANVLTF
DNA: TGCGCCAGCAGCGGGCAAAGCTCTGGGGCCAACGTCCTGACTTTC

V: TRBV5-1
D: NA
J: TRBJ2-5
CDR3: CASSLAPGRAQETQYF
DNA: TGCGCCAGCAGCTTGGCCCCGGGTAGAGCCCAAGAGACCCAGTACTTC